A selection of T cell receptor beta chains follows, all from one sample in a study of blood T cell repertoires in COVID-19. Here immunoSEQ multiplex PCR was the method, and the copy in TCRdb shows in-frame clones only, minus some. The sample lists fewer than 400,000 clones; about 90% were seen once. Sequences were obtained from PBMCs or T cells enriched from blood (not recorded which). The source is a man aged 25-45 years who had recovered from COVID-19. CDR3s include the opening cysteine and the closing phenylalanine or tryptophan. D genes are given only for firm matches. Some rows mark clone size as missing; the rest say once, few, many or name a class of expanded clone.

clone_size,j_call,v_call,cdr3_length,d_call,cdr3_aa,cdr3_nt
.,TRBJ1-2,TRBV6-6,16,.,CASSIQADASNYGYTF,TGTGCCAGCAGTATACAGGCGGACGCTTCAAACTATGGCTACACCTTC
few,TRBJ2-2,TRBV11-2,15,TRBD1,CASSPLGQGSGELFF,TGTGCCAGCAGCCCCCTGGGACAGGGGTCCGGGGAGCTGTTTTTT
.,TRBJ2-7,TRBV10-2,16,.,CASSGATGVPSYEQYF,TGCGCCAGCAGTGGGGCTACAGGTGTTCCTTCCTACGAGCAGTACTTC
.,TRBJ1-2,TRBV4-1,16,TRBD1,CASSLSLDRVNYGYTF,TGCGCCAGCAGCCTATCCCTGGACAGGGTGAACTATGGCTACACCTTC
.,TRBJ2-3,TRBV9,16,.,CASSAQSGELADTQYF,TGTGCCAGCAGCGCCCAAAGTGGTGAGTTAGCAGATACGCAGTATTTT
.,TRBJ1-1,TRBV27,12,TRBD1,CASSLSGQEAFF,TGTGCCAGCAGTTTATCGGGACAGGAAGCTTTCTTT
once,TRBJ1-1,TRBV25-1,14,.,CASSRGGENTEAFF,TGTGCCAGCTCTCGGGGGGGGGAGAACACTGAAGCTTTCTTT
.,TRBJ1-2,TRBV13,14,TRBD1,CASSPGQGNYGYTF,TGTGCCAGCAGCCCCGGACAGGGGAACTATGGCTACACCTTC
.,TRBJ1-1,TRBV3-1/TRBV3-2,17,.,CASSPRDKARGGTEAFF,TGTGCCAGCAGCCCCCGGGACAAAGCCCGAGGAGGCACTGAAGCTTTCTTT
.,TRBJ1-1,TRBV16,14,TRBD1,CASSLGQGPAEAFF,TGTGCCAGCAGCCTCGGACAGGGGCCAGCTGAAGCTTTCTTT
.,TRBJ1-6,TRBV6-6,15,.,CASSPNSQGHSPLHF,TGTGCCAGCAGTCCCAACTCACAGGGCCATTCACCCCTCCACTTT
.,TRBJ1-1,TRBV14,13,.,CASSLGRNTEAFF,TGTGCCAGCAGCCTCGGGAGGAACACTGAAGCTTTCTTT
.,TRBJ1-5,TRBV4-1,18,.,CASSQDFSGGYSNQPQHF,TGCGCCAGCAGCCAAGATTTTTCCGGGGGATATAGCAATCAGCCCCAGCATTTT
once,TRBJ2-3,TRBV4-1,16,TRBD2,CASSQRERGGTDTQYF,TGCGCCAGCAGCCAACGCGAGCGGGGGGGCACAGATACGCAGTATTTT
few,TRBJ2-7,TRBV2,14,TRBD1,CASTPGQGAHEQYF,TGTGCCAGCACCCCGGGACAGGGGGCCCACGAGCAGTACTTC
once,TRBJ2-2,TRBV9,12,.,CASRTNTGELFF,TGTGCCAGCAGGACAAACACCGGGGAGCTGTTTTTT
.,TRBJ1-3,TRBV3-1/TRBV3-2,14,.,CASSQAGAGNTIYF,TGTGCCAGCAGCCAAGCAGGGGCTGGAAACACCATATATTTT
.,TRBJ2-7,TRBV7-8,15,TRBD1,CASSLVGTGSDEQYF,TGTGCCAGCAGCTTAGTTGGGACAGGGTCCGACGAGCAGTACTTC
.,TRBJ1-2,TRBV3-1/TRBV3-2,14,TRBD1,CASSQGQGLGGYTF,TGTGCCAGCAGCCAAGGACAGGGCCTTGGGGGCTACACCTTC
.,TRBJ2-3,TRBV30,17,.,CAWSRGSGGLGTDTQYF,TGTGCCTGGAGTCGAGGGAGTGGGGGCCTGGGGACAGATACGCAGTATTTT
.,TRBJ1-5,TRBV2,15,.,CASRPRTFSNQPQHF,TGTGCCAGCAGACCAAGGACATTCTCAAATCAGCCCCAGCATTTT
.,TRBJ2-7,TRBV5-1,14,.,CASSLRGKTYEQYF,TGCGCCAGCAGCTTGAGGGGTAAGACCTACGAGCAGTACTTC
.,TRBJ2-7,TRBV28,13,TRBD1,CATRQGEGYEQYF,TGTGCCACCCGACAGGGCGAGGGCTACGAGCAGTACTTC
.,TRBJ2-7,TRBV20-1,11,TRBD2,CSGTSIYEQYF,TGCTCTGGGACTAGCATCTACGAGCAGTACTTC
.,TRBJ2-1,TRBV5-6,11,.,CASSLTREQFF,TGTGCCAGCAGCTTGACCCGGGAGCAGTTCTTC
.,TRBJ1-2,TRBV18,14,TRBD1,CASSPFGGGDGYTF,TGTGCCAGCTCACCATTCGGAGGGGGCGATGGCTACACCTTC
.,TRBJ2-7,TRBV18,14,.,CASSPPGGTYEQYF,TGTGCCAGCTCACCACCGGGAGGCACCTACGAGCAGTACTTC
.,TRBJ2-7,TRBV18,17,TRBD2,CASSPIALAGGPHEQYF,TGTGCCAGCTCACCAATAGCACTAGCGGGGGGGCCCCACGAGCAGTACTTC
.,TRBJ2-7,TRBV19,14,.,CASSIIDSSYEQYF,TGTGCCAGTAGTATTATCGACAGCTCCTACGAGCAGTACTTC
.,TRBJ2-7,TRBV5-4,15,TRBD1,CASRRATGGADEQYF,TGTGCCAGCAGGCGGGCGACAGGGGGCGCGGACGAGCAGTACTTC
.,TRBJ2-6,TRBV7-8,14,.,CASSSTSGANVLTF,TGTGCCAGCAGCTCAACTTCTGGGGCCAACGTCCTGACTTTC
.,TRBJ2-7,TRBV7-2,15,TRBD1,CASSLVSTGTYEQYF,TGTGCCAGCAGCTTAGTTTCGACAGGGACCTACGAGCAGTACTTC
.,TRBJ1-2,TRBV20-1,11,TRBD1,CSAPTGVGYTF,TGCAGTGCTCCTACAGGGGTGGGCTACACCTTC
.,TRBJ1-5,TRBV28,15,TRBD1,CASSPTGGGNQPQHF,TGTGCCAGCAGTCCTACAGGGGGTGGCAATCAGCCCCAGCATTTT
.,TRBJ2-1,TRBV28,15,.,CASSFSSDSYNEQFF,TGTGCCAGCAGTTTTTCTAGCGACTCCTACAATGAGCAGTTCTTC
.,TRBJ2-4,TRBV27,14,.,CASSLAGAANIQYF,TGTGCCAGCAGCCTAGCAGGGGCGGCAAACATTCAGTACTTC
.,TRBJ2-3,TRBV5-1,13,.,CASRRAEGDTQYF,TGCGCCAGCAGAAGAGCGGAGGGAGATACGCAGTATTTT
once,TRBJ2-2,TRBV29-1,12,.,CSVAGEVGELFF,TGCAGCGTTGCGGGTGAGGTCGGGGAGCTGTTTTTT